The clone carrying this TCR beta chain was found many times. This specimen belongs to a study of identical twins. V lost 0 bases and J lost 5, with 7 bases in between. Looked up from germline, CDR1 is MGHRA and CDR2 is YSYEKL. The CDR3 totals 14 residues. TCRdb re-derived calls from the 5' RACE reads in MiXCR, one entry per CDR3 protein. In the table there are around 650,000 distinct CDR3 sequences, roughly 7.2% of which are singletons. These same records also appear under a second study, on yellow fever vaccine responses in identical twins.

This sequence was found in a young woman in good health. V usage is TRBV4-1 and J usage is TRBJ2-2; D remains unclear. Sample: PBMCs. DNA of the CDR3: TGCGCCAGCAGCCAAGATCCCGGGACCGGGGAGCTGTTTTTT. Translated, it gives CASSQDPGTGELFF.